Below, 3 T cell receptor beta chains from the same sample are listed, as sequenced in a study of T cells in Graves' hyperthyroidism and ophthalmopathy. RNA transcripts provided the source from which TCR beta CDR3 regions were amplified. The TCR CDR3 was amplified in a first-round RT-PCR using the HTBI primer set. TCRdb reprocessed the multiplex PCR reads with MiXCR, giving one entry per CDR3 protein. The table lists about 500,000 distinct CDR3 sequences, approximately 16% of them singletons. Specimen: blood. These receptors came from a young woman with Graves' hyperthyroidism.

The chain joins TRBV4-3 to TRBJ1-4; D is unclear. The CDR3 runs 18 residues. Between the trimmed V and J ends, which lost 0 bases and 0 bases, there was a span of 14 bases. The germline V gene has CDR1 LGHNA and CDR2 YSLEER. The CDR3 region has the DNA TGCGCCAGCAGCCAAGACAGAATGACCGTTGCAACTAATGAAAAACTGTTTTTT. This translates into CASSQDRMTVATNEKLFF.

This clonotype was seen many times. This chain uses TRBV3-1 with TRBJ1-2; no clear D gene. The CDR3 has 16 amino acids. Trimming removed 0 bases from V and 2 bases from J, with 13 bases in between. The germline gives CDR1 LGHDT, CDR2 YNNKEL (reference sequence). The CDR3 region is CASSQDSYSVNYGYTF. DNA of the CDR3: TGTGCCAGCAGCCAAGATTCATACAGCGTGAACTATGGCTACACCTTC.

This clonotype has just a few counts. The chain recombines TRBV27 with TRBJ2-7; tentative D call: TRBD1 (6 bases). Per the germline V gene, CDR1 is MNHEY and CDR2 is SMNVEV (reference sequence). V was pared by 4 bases and J by 3 bases, with 16 bases between. The CDR3 is 15 amino acids. CDR3 sequence reads: CASSWKSGTLYEQYF. The CDR3 DNA reads TGTGCCAGCAGTTGGAAGTCGGGGACACTCTACGAGCAGTACTTC.